A single T cell receptor (beta chain) is shown here with its context. The target antigen is unknown. This entry is derived from a study of brain T cells in children with intractable seizures. Clones were sequenced by immunoSEQ multiplex PCR, and TCRdb holds only the in-frame ones, with some missing. Of about 340,000 clones listed, over 90% are singletons. This CDR3 comprises 12 residues. V lost 6 bases and J 11 bases, leaving 14 bases between the germline ends. The germline V gene encodes CDR1 MNHEY and CDR2 SMNVEV (reference sequence). Time point given: blood from clinic visit 5 months post-surgery; TSC patient then seizure free. At least one anti-epileptic drug was given before surgery. Study-wide results and limits: Patients' HCMV serostatus was unknown; virus specificity rests on CDR3 similarity alone.

V gene TRBV27 combines with J gene TRBJ2-1, with a weak D call TRBD2 (5 bases). The material was peripheral blood, obtained roughly 5 months after surgery. The receptor's source is a boy younger than two with tuberous sclerosis and intractable seizures. The CDR3 reads CASRALTSKQFF. The CDR3 DNA follows: TGTGCCAGCAGGGCCCTTACTAGTAAGCAGTTCTTC.